This T cell receptor (beta chain) appears in the sequencing data of a study of chemoradiotherapy in HPV16-positive cancers. The CDR3 totals 13 residues. The germline V gene has CDR1 PRHDT and CDR2 FYEKMQ (reference sequence). The trim removed 8 bases at V and 2 bases at J, leaving 0 bases unmatched. Assay used: immunoSEQ multiplex PCR; TCRdb lists only in-frame clones, some missing. The sample lists 8,400 or so clones; roughly 80% were seen once. V and J are TRBV13 and TRBJ2-7, with TRBD2 matching 13 bases. Specimen collection occurred from a patient who underwent chemoradiotherapy. The origin of this receptor is a human donor with HPV-associated anogenital cancer. This CDR3 reads CASGTSGAYEQYF. CDR3 coding DNA: TGTGCCAGCGGGACTAGCGGGGCCTACGAGCAGTACTTC. The full variable domain, with the rest looked up from reference TRBV13 and TRBJ2-7, is AAGVIQSPRHLIKEKRETATLKCYPIPRHDTVYWYQQGPGQDPQFLISFYEKMQSDKGSIPDRFSAQQFSDYHSELNMSSLELGDSALYFCASGTSGAYEQYFGPGTRLTVT.